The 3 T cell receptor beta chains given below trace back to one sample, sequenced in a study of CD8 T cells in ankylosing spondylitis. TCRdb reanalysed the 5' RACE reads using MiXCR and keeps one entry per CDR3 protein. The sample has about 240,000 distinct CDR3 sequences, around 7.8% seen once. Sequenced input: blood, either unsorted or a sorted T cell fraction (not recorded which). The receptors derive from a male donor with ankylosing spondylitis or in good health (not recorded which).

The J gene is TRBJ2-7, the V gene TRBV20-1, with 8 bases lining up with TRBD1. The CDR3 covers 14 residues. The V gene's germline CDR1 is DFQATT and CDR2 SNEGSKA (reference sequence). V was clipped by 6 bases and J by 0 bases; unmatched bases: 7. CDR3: CSAIRTGSSYEQYF. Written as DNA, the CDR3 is TGCAGTGCGATTAGGACAGGGAGCTCCTACGAGCAGTACTTC.

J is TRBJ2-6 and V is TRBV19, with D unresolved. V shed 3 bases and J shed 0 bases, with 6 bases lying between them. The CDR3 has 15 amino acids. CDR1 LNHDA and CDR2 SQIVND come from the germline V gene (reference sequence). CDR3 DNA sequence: TGTGCCAGTAGTATTATCTACTCTGGGGCCAACGTCCTGACTTTC. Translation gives CASSIIYSGANVLTF.

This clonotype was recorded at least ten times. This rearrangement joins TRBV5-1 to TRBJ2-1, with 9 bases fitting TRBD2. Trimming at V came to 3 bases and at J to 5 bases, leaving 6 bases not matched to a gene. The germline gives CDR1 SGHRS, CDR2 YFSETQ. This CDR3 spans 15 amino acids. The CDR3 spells CASSSLAGTNNEQFF. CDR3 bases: TGCGCCAGCAGCTCACTAGCGGGTACCAACAATGAGCAGTTCTTC.